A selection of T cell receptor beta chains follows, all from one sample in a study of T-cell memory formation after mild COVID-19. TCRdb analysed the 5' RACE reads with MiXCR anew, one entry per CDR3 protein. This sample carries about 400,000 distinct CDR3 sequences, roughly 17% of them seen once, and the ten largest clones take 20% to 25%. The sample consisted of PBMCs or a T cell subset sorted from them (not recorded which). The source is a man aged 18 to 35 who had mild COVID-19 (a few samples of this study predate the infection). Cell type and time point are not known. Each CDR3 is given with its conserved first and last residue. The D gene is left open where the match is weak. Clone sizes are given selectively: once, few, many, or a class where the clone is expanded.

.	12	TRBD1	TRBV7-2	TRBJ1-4	CASSLTGAKLFF	TGTGCCAGCAGCCTTACAGGGGCCAAACTGTTTTTT
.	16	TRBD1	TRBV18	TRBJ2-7	CASSPSQLQGASEQYF	TGTGCCAGCTCACCCTCTCAGTTACAGGGGGCGAGCGAGCAGTACTTC
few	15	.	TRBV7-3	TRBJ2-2	CASSRWGSNTGELFF	TGTGCCAGCAGCCGGTGGGGGTCGAACACCGGGGAGCTGTTTTTT
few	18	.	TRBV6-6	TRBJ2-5	CASRADIRTPPWQETQYF	TGTGCCAGCAGAGCGGATATTAGGACACCGCCCTGGCAAGAGACCCAGTACTTC
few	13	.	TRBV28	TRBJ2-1	CASSKGNYNEQFF	TGTGCCAGCAGTAAAGGGAACTACAATGAGCAGTTCTTC
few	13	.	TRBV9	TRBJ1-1	CASSPPANTEAFF	TGTGCCAGCAGCCCCCCGGCGAACACTGAAGCTTTCTTT
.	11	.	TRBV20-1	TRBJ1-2	CSASTGKGYTF	TGCAGTGCTAGTACAGGGAAAGGCTACACCTTC
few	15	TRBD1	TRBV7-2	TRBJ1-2	CASSSGQGRNYGYTF	TGTGCCAGCAGCTCAGGACAGGGCCGTAACTATGGCTACACCTTC
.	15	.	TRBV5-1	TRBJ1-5	CASSLGGGSNQPQHF	TGCGCCAGCAGCTTGGGGGGAGGCAGCAATCAGCCCCAGCATTTT
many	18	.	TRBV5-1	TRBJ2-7	CASSLWGTQGRFSYEQYF	TGCGCCAGCAGCTTGTGGGGGACACAGGGCCGATTCTCCTACGAGCAGTACTTC
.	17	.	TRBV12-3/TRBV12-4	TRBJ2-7	CASSSNVDRDLPYEQYF	TGTGCCAGCAGTTCCAACGTAGACCGGGACCTACCGTACGAGCAGTACTTC
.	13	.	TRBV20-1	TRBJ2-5	CSARVGTQETQYF	TGCAGTGCTAGAGTTGGGACTCAAGAGACCCAGTACTTC
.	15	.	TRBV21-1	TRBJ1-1	CASSKRGQANTEAFF	TGTGCCAGCAGCAAACGGGGACAGGCGAACACTGAAGCTTTCTTT
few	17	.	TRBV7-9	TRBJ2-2	CASSLAITIANTGELFF	TGTGCCAGCAGCTTAGCAATCACAATCGCGAACACCGGGGAGCTGTTTTTT
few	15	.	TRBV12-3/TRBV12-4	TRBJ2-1	CASSGWEVTYNEQFF	TGTGCCAGCAGCGGTTGGGAGGTTACCTACAATGAGCAGTTCTTC
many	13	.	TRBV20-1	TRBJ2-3	CSARVMAPDTQYF	TGCAGTGCTAGAGTGATGGCCCCAGATACGCAGTATTTT
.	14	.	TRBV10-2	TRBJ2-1	CASREGNTLSEQFF	TGCGCCAGCAGGGAGGGTAATACCCTTAGTGAGCAGTTCTTC
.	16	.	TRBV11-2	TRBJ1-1	CASSLDRAGRSTEAFF	TGTGCCAGCAGCTTAGATCGGGCGGGCCGAAGCACTGAAGCTTTCTTT
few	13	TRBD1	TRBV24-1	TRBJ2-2	CATRQGGTGELFF	TGTGCCACTCGACAGGGGGGAACCGGGGAGCTGTTTTTT
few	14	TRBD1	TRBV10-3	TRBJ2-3	CAISESTGVGTQYF	TGTGCCATCAGTGAGTCGACAGGGGTGGGTACGCAGTATTTT
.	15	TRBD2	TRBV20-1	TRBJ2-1	CSSRPAGGDYNEQFF	TGCAGTTCTCGCCCCGCGGGGGGGGACTACAATGAGCAGTTCTTC
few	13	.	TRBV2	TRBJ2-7	CASKPGEVGEQYF	TGTGCCAGCAAACCCGGGGAGGTTGGCGAGCAGTACTTC
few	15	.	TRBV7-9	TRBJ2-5	CASSFDRFLQETQYF	TGTGCCAGCAGCTTCGACAGATTCCTCCAAGAGACCCAGTACTTC
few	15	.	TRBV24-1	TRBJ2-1	CATSDLGASYNEQFF	TGTGCCACCAGTGATTTAGGGGCCTCCTACAATGAGCAGTTCTTC
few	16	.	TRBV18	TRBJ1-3	CASSPGRTTSGNTIYF	TGTGCCAGCTCACCAGGGCGCACAACCTCTGGAAACACCATATATTTT
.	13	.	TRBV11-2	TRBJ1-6	CASSFGDNSPLHF	TGTGCCAGCAGCTTTGGGGACAATTCACCCCTCCACTTT
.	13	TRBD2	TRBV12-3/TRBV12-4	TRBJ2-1	CASSTTTGTRRFF	TGTGCCAGCAGCACAACGACCGGGACTAGGAGATTCTTC
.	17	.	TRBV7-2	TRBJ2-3	CASSTTGVRVSVDTQYF	TGTGCCAGCAGCACTACTGGAGTCAGGGTATCAGTAGATACGCAGTATTTT
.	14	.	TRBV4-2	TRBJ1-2	CASSQDLTVYGYTF	TGTGCCAGCAGCCAAGATCTAACTGTTTATGGCTACACCTTC
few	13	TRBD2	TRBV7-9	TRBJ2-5	CASRPGGPETQYF	TGTGCCAGCAGGCCGGGGGGGCCGGAGACCCAGTACTTC
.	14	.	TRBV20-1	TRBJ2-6	CSASGQTGANVLTF	TGCAGTGCTTCCGGACAGACTGGGGCCAACGTCCTGACTTTC
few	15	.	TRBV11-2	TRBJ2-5	CASSAGLRVQETQYF	TGTGCCAGCAGCGCCGGACTCAGGGTCCAAGAGACCCAGTACTTC
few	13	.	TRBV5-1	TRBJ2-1	CASSLSILNEQFF	TGCGCCAGCAGCTTGTCGATTCTGAATGAGCAGTTCTTC
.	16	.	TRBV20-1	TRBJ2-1	CSARDLAVSFGNEQFF	TGCAGTGCTAGAGATCTTGCGGTGTCCTTCGGAAATGAGCAGTTCTTC
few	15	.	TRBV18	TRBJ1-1	CASSQNEHRTSEAFF	TGTGCCAGCTCGCAGAATGAGCACAGGACCAGTGAAGCTTTCTTT
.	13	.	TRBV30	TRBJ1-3	CAFTPMAGNTIYF	TGTGCCTTCACACCCATGGCTGGAAACACCATATATTTT
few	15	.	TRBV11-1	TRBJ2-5	CASAKSGTNQETQYF	TGTGCCAGCGCAAAATCCGGGACAAACCAAGAGACCCAGTACTTC
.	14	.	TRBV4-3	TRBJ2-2	CASSPTGRLRELFF	TGCGCCAGCAGCCCTACGGGACGCCTCCGGGAGCTGTTTTTT
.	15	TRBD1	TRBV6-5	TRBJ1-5	CASSYSGQGISPQHF	TGTGCCAGCAGTTACTCCGGACAGGGAATTTCGCCCCAGCATTTT
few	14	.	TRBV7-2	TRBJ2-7	CASSYQGGGHEQYF	TGTGCCAGCAGCTATCAGGGGGGCGGCCACGAGCAGTACTTC
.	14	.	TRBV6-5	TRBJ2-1	CASSYDGGNNEQFF	TGTGCCAGCAGTTACGATGGGGGGAACAATGAGCAGTTCTTC
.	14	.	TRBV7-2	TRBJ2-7	CASSAIPQGYQQYF	TGTGCCAGCAGCGCAATCCCACAGGGTTACCAGCAGTACTTC
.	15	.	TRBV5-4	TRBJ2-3	CASSLDGSSTDTQYF	TGTGCCAGCAGCTTGGATGGCAGTAGCACAGATACGCAGTATTTT
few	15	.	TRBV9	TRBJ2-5	CASSPGGAMKETQYF	TGTGCCAGCTCTCCAGGGGGGGCGATGAAAGAGACCCAGTACTTC
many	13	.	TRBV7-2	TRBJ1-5	CASSWVNNQPQHF	TGTGCCAGCAGCTGGGTCAACAATCAGCCCCAGCATTTT
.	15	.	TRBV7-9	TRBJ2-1	CASSRSEPRYNEQFF	TGTGCCAGCAGCCGTTCAGAGCCAAGATACAATGAGCAGTTCTTC
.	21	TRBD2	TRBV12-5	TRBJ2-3	CASGLVRRGLADDVSTDTQYF	TGTGCTAGTGGTTTGGTAAGGAGAGGACTAGCGGACGACGTAAGCACAGATACGCAGTATTTT
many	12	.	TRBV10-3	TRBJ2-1	CAISSGVSEQFF	TGTGCCATCAGCTCAGGGGTATCTGAGCAGTTCTTC
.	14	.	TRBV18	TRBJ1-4	CASSPSGGEEKLFF	TGTGCCAGCTCACCCTCGGGTGGCGAAGAAAAACTGTTTTTT
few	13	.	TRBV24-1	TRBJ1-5	CATSDFWGQPQHF	TGTGCCACCAGTGATTTTTGGGGTCAGCCCCAGCATTTT
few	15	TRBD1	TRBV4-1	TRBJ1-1	CASSLTETGGGEAFF	TGCGCCAGCAGCCTGACGGAGACAGGGGGGGGTGAAGCTTTCTTT
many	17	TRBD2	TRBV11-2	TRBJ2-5	CASSPGLAGLLGETQYF	TGTGCCAGCAGCCCGGGACTAGCGGGGCTCCTGGGGGAGACCCAGTACTTC
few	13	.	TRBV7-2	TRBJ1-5	CASSGLMDQPQHF	TGTGCCAGCAGCGGGTTGATGGATCAGCCCCAGCATTTT